This T cell receptor beta chain was profiled in a study of blood T cells in healthy people across ages. Findings of the study overall: Both naive CD4+ cell counts and diversity were greater in long-lived donors than in aged donors. It was not known whether donors were CMV positive (a possible confounder of expanded clonotype changes).

Alongside a J-beta primer mix, a sample-barcoded 5' primer served in a second PCR lasting roughly 7 to 11 cycles. TCRdb analysed the 5' RACE reads with MiXCR anew, one entry per CDR3 protein. This table has hundreds of thousands of distinct CDR3 sequences, 45% to 50% appearing once. Trimming stripped 6 bases from V and 2 bases from J, with 19 bases between. This CDR3 is built from 16 residues. Comment on this clonotype: The antigen is undetermined.

At least 7 million PBMCs were isolated per sample. The clonotype was recovered from a man aged 25 to 40 in good health. This chain uses TRBV12-3 or TRBV12-4 with TRBJ1-2; TRBD1 might be the D (6 bases). Material for sequencing was blood. The CDR3 region is CASRADRFSRNYGYTF. The CDR3 bases are TGTGCCAGCAGAGCCGACAGGTTCAGCCGAAACTATGGCTACACCTTC.